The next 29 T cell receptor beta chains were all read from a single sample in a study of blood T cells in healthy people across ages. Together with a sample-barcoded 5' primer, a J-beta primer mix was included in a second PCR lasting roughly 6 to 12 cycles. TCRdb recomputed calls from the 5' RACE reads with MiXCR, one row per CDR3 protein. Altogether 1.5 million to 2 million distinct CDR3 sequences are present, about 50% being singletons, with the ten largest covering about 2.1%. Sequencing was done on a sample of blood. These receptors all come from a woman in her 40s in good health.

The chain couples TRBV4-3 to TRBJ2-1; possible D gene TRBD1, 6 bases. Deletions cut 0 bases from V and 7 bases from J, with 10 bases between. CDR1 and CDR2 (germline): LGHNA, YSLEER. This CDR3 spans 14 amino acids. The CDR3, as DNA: TGCGCCAGCAGCCAAGATGGGGGCGGGAATGAGCAGTTCTTC. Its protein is CASSQDGGGNEQFF.

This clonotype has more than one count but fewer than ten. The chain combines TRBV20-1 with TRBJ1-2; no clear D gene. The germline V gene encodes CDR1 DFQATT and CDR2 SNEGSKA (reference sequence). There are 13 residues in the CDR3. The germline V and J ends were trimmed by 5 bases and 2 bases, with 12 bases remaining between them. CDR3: CSAPWTGNYGYTF. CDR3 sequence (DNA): TGCAGTGCTCCCTGGACGGGAAACTATGGCTACACCTTC.

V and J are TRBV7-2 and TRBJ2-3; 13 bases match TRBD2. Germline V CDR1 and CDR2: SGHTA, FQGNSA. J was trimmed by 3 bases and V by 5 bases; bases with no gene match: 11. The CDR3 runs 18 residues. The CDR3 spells CASSQPGLAGRLTDTQYF. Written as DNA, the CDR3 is TGTGCCAGCAGCCAGCCGGGACTAGCGGGGAGGTTAACAGATACGCAGTATTTT.

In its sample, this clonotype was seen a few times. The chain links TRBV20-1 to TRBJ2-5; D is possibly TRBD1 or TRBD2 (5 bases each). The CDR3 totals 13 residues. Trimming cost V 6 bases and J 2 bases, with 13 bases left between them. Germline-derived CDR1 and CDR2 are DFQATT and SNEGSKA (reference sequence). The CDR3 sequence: CSANRGVQETQYF. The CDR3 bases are TGCAGTGCGAACCGAGGGGTGCAAGAGACCCAGTACTTC.

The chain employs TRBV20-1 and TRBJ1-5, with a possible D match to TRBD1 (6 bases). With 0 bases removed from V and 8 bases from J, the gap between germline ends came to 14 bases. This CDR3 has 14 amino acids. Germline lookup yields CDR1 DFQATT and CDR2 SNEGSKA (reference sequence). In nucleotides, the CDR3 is TGCAGTGCTAGAGAGATGACAGGTTCTAAGCCCCAGCATTTT. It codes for CSAREMTGSKPQHF.

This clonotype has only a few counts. The CDR3 region has the DNA TGCGCCAGCAGCCGCACGTCTCAGGGGTACACAGATACGCAGTATTTT. It yields the protein CASSRTSQGYTDTQYF. The chain couples TRBV5-1 to TRBJ2-3; D perhaps matches TRBD1 (6 bases). This CDR3 is built from 16 residues. V shed 4 bases and J shed 2 bases, with 17 bases lying between them. From germline, CDR1 is SGHRS and CDR2 YFSETQ.

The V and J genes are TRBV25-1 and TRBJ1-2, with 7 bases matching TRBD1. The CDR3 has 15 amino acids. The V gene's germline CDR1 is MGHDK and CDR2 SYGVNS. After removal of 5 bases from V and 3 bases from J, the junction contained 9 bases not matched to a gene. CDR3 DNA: TGTGCCAGCAGTCCGACAGGGAAGCTACACTATGGCTACACCTTC. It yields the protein CASSPTGKLHYGYTF.

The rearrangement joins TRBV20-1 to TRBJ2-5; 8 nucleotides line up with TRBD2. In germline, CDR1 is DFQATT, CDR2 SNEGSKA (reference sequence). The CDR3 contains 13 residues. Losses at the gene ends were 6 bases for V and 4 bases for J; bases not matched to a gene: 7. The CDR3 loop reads CSAGRGARETQYF. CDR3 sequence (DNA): TGCAGTGCGGGGCGGGGGGCTCGAGAGACCCAGTACTTC.

The CDR3 is CASSLSRSGGSYNEQFF. Here the CDR3 DNA reads TGTGCCAGCAGCCTCTCACGGAGCGGGGGGTCCTACAATGAGCAGTTCTTC. The genes are TRBV4-2 and TRBJ2-1, with 9 bases fitting TRBD2. Germline CDR1 LGHNA, CDR2 YNFKEQ. This CDR3 region has 17 residues. J gave up 1 base and V 4 bases, and 8 bases lay outside the gene matches.

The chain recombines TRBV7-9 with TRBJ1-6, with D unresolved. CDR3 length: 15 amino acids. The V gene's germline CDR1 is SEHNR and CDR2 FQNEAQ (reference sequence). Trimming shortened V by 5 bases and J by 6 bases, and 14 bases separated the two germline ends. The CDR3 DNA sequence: TGTGCCAGCAGCGCCGACACACGAAGTAATTCACCCCTCCACTTT. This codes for CASSADTRSNSPLHF.

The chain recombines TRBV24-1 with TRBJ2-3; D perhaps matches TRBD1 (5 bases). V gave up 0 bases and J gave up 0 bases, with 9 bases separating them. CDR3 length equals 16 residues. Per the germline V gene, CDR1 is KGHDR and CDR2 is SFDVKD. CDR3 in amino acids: CATSDLDSPSTDTQYF. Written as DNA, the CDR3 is TGTGCCACCAGTGATTTGGACAGCCCTAGCACAGATACGCAGTATTTT.

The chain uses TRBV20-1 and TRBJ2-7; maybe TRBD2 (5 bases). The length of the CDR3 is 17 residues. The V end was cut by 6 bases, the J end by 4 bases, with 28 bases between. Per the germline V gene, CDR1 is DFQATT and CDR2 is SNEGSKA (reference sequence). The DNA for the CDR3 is TGCAGTGCCACACTAGTCACCGGTACCGCGAATCTTTACGAGCAGTACTTC. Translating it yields CSATLVTGTANLYEQYF.

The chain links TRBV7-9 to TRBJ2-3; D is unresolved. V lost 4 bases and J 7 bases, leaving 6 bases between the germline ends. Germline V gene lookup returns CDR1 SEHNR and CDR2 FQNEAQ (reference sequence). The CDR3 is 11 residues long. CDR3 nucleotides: TGTGCCAGCAGCTCCGGCCATACGCAGTATTTT. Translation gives CASSSGHTQYF.

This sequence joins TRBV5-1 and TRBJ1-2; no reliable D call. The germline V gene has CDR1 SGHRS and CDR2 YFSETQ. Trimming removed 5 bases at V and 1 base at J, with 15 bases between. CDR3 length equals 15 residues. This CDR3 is CASSQNPGVNYGYTF. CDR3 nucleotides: TGCGCCAGCAGTCAAAACCCAGGAGTTAACTATGGCTACACCTTC.

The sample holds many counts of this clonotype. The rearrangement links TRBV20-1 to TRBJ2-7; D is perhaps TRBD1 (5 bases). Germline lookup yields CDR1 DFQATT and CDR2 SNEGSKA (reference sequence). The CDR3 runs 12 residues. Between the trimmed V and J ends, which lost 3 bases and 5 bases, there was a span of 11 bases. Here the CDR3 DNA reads TGCAGTGCTAGCCAGGGAAGAGACGAGCAGTACTTC. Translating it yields CSASQGRDEQYF.

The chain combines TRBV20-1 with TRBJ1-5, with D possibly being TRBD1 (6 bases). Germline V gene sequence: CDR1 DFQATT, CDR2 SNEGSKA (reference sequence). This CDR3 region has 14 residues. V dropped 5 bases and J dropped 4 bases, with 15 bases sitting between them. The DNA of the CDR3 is TGCAGTGCTCACCTCAGGGGAACGAATCAGCCCCAGCATTTT. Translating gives CSAHLRGTNQPQHF.

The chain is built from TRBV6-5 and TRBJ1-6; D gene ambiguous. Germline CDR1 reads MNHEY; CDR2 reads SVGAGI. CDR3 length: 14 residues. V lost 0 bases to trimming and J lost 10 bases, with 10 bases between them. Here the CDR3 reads CASSYSLSGSPLHF. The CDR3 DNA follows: TGTGCCAGCAGTTACTCCCTATCCGGGTCACCCCTCCACTTT.

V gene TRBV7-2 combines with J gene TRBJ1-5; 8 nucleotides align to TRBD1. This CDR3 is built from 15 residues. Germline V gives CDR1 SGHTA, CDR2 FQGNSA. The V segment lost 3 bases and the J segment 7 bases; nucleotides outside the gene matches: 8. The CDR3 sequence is CASSFATGGRQPQHF. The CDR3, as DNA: TGTGCCAGCAGCTTTGCAACAGGGGGACGACAGCCCCAGCATTTT.

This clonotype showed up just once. CDR3 region: CASSETGGGGYTF. CDR3 nucleotide sequence: TGTGCCAGCAGTGAGACAGGGGGCGGAGGCTACACCTTC. The chain recombines TRBV6-5 with TRBJ1-2; 10 bases map to TRBD1. Losses at the gene ends were 5 bases for V and 8 bases for J; bases not matched to a gene: 5. Germline lookup yields CDR1 MNHEY and CDR2 SVGAGI. The CDR3 has 13 amino acids.

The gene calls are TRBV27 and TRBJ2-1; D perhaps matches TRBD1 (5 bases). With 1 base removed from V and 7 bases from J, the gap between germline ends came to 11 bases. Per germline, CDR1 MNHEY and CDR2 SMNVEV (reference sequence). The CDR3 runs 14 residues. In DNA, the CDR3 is TGTGCCAGCAGTTTATGGGGCAGGGCGAATGAGCAGTTCTTC. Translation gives CASSLWGRANEQFF.

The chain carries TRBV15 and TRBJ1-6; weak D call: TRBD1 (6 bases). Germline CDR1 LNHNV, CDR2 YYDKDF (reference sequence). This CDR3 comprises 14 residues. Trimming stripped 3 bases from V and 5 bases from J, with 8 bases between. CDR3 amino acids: CATSRDSDNSPLHF. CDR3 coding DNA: TGTGCCACCAGCAGGGACAGTGATAATTCACCCCTCCACTTT.

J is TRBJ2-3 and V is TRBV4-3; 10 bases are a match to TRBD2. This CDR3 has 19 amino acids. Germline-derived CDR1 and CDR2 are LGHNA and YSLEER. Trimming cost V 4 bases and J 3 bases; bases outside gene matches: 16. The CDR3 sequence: CASSPSPWVAGGRTDTQYF. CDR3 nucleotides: TGCGCCAGCAGCCCCAGTCCGTGGGTAGCGGGGGGTCGTACAGATACGCAGTATTTT.

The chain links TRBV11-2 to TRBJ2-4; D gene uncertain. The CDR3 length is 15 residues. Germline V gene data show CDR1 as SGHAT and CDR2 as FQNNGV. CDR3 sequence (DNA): TGTACCACCAGAACGACATCCCTAGCCAAAAACATTCAGTACTTC. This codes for CTTRTTSLAKNIQYF.

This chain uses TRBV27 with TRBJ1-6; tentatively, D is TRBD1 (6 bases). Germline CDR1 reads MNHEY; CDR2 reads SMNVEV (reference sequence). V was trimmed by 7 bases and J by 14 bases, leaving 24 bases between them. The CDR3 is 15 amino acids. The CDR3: CASIKSPRGAWALHF. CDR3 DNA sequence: TGTGCCAGCATCAAATCCCCTCGGGGGGCATGGGCCCTCCACTTT.

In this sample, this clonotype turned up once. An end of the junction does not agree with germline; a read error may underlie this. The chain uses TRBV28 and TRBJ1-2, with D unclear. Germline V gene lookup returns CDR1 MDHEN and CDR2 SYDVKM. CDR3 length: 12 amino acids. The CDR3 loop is CASLVQEYGYIF. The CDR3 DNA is TGTGCCAGCCTCGTCCAAGAATATGGCTACATCTTC.

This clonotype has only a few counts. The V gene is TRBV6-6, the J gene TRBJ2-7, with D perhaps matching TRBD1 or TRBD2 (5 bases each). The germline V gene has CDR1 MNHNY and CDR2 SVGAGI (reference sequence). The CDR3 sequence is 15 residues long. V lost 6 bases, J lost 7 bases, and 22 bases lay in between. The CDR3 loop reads CASRRSGTALIEQYF. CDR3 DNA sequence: TGTGCCAGCAGGCGCTCCGGGACGGCCCTAATAGAGCAGTACTTC.

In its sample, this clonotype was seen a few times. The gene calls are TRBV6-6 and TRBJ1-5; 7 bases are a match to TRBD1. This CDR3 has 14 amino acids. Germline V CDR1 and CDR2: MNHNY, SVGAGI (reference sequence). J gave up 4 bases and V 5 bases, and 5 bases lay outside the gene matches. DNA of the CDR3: TGTGCCAGCAGTAATAACAGGGGAAATCAGCCCCAGCATTTT. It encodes CASSNNRGNQPQHF.

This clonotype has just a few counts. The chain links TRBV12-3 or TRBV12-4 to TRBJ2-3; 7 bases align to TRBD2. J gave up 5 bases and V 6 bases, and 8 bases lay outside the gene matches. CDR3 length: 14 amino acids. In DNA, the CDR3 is TGTGCCAGCAGCAAGGGAGGGGCAATAGATACGCAGTATTTT. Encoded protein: CASSKGGAIDTQYF.

Here the CDR3 DNA reads TGTGCCAGCAGCCCGACCTCTAGCGGGGGGAGCTCCTACAATGAGCAGTTCTTC. As protein: CASSPTSSGGSSYNEQFF. The V and J genes are TRBV9 and TRBJ2-1; 11 nucleotides align to TRBD2. V lost 4 bases and J lost 0; bases outside the gene matches: 9. Germline V gives CDR1 SGDLS, CDR2 YYNGEE. This CDR3 contains 18 residues.